Below are 20 T cell receptor beta chains sequenced from a single sample in a study of OX40 agonist ivuxolimab in advanced cancers. The method was immunoSEQ multiplex PCR; TCRdb's version includes in-frame clones alone and lacks a portion of them. The data contain about 40,000 clones, about 87% of them singletons. Sample: CD4+ or CD8+ T cells sorted from blood, taken in a trial of the OX40 agonist ivuxolimab. The receptors stem from an adult with an advanced solid tumor such as melanoma, head and neck, liver or kidney cancer.

V and J are TRBV7-2 and TRBJ2-7, with 9 bases matching TRBD1. CDR1 is SGHTA, CDR2 FQGNSA, per germline. Unmatched junction bases numbered 2, after V lost 4 bases and J lost 1 base. The CDR3 totals 14 residues. The CDR3 DNA follows: TGTGCCAGCAGCTACGGGACAGGGTCCTACGAGCAGTACTTC. This sequence encodes CASSYGTGSYEQYF.

The rearrangement joins TRBV9 to TRBJ2-1; D not resolved. The CDR3 loop spans 13 amino acids. Germline CDR1 SGDLS, CDR2 YYNGEE. The ends were cut back, 1 base at V and 12 bases at J, with 14 bases in the middle. The CDR3 DNA reads as TGTGCCAGCAGCGTAAGGTTAAGCCAGCGGCAGTTCTTC. It translates to CASSVRLSQRQFF.

The chain uses TRBV28 and TRBJ1-2, with D hard to call. The V end was cut by 8 bases, the J end by 0 bases, with 16 bases between. The V gene's germline CDR1 is MDHEN and CDR2 SYDVKM. The CDR3 totals 15 residues. The CDR3 sequence is CASAFEVFTNYGYTF. The CDR3 DNA follows: TGTGCCAGCGCATTCGAGGTTTTTACTAACTATGGCTACACCTTC.

This chain links TRBV27 with TRBJ1-5; tentative D call: TRBD1 (5 bases). The CDR3 has 13 amino acids. Germline V lookup: CDR1 MNHEY, CDR2 SMNVEV (reference sequence). The V and J ends lost 5 bases and 10 bases respectively, with 15 bases between them. CDR3 DNA sequence: TGTGCCAGCAGTCCTGGGGGGGTCTTCCCCCAGCATTTT. Protein: CASSPGGVFPQHF.

J is TRBJ2-5 and V is TRBV5-4, with TRBD2 matching over 8 bases. The germline V gene encodes CDR1 SGHNT and CDR2 YYREEE (reference sequence). The V gene end was trimmed by 2 bases and the J gene end by 0 bases; junction bases not matched to a gene: 12. The CDR3 has 18 amino acids. CDR3 region: CASSFPREVGLYQETQYF. In nucleotides, the CDR3 is TGTGCCAGCAGCTTTCCGCGGGAGGTGGGGCTGTACCAAGAGACCCAGTACTTC.

The chain joins TRBV7-3 to TRBJ2-5; D may correspond to TRBD1 or TRBD2 (5 bases each). Between the trimmed V and J ends, which lost 5 bases and 1 base, there was a span of 14 bases. CDR1 and CDR2 (germline): SGHTA, FQGTGA. This CDR3 is 15 amino acids long. CDR3 loop: CASSPTGGGQETQYF. Here the CDR3 DNA reads TGTGCCAGCAGCCCAACGGGTGGGGGCCAAGAGACCCAGTACTTC.

Points on this clone: One junction end disagrees with the germline gene, perhaps due to a read error. V gene TRBV7-7 combines with J gene TRBJ2-3, with 7 bases that match TRBD2. Germline CDR1 reads SSHAT; CDR2 reads FNYEAQ (reference sequence). CDR3 length: 14 amino acids. The CDR3 DNA sequence: TGTGCTAGCAGCCCGCTAGCGGAATCAGATACGCAGTATTTT. Protein product: CASSPLAESDTQYF.

This clone was recorded only once. The genes are TRBV27 and TRBJ2-7, with 9 positions matching TRBD1. V lost 3 bases and J lost 3; bases outside the gene matches: 6. The CDR3 runs 15 residues. Germline V CDR1 and CDR2: MNHEY, SMNVEV (reference sequence). CDR3 bases: TGTGCCAGCAGTTTTACCGGGACAGGGAACTACGAGCAGTACTTC. As protein: CASSFTGTGNYEQYF.

The chain links TRBV19 to TRBJ1-5, with 7 bases fitting TRBD1. Germline V gives CDR1 LNHDA, CDR2 SQIVND (reference sequence). Trimming at V came to 3 bases and at J to 7 bases, leaving 15 bases not matched to a gene. The CDR3 runs to 17 residues. The CDR3 DNA reads TGTGCCAGTAGTATCGGGAGACAGGGTGTGCGGAGGCAGCCCCAGCATTTT. It encodes CASSIGRQGVRRQPQHF. The full variable domain, completed using reference TRBV19 and TRBJ1-5, is DGGITQSPKYLFRKEGQNVTLSCEQNLNHDAMYWYRQDPGQGLRLIYYSQIVNDFQKGDIAEGYSVSREKKESFPLTVTSAQKNPTAFYLCASSIGRQGVRRQPQHFGDGTRLSIL.

V and J are TRBV27 and TRBJ2-1; tentatively, D is TRBD2 (5 bases). The CDR3 contains 13 residues. The V end lost 3 bases, the J end lost 5 bases, and 8 bases lay between the germline ends. From germline, CDR1 is MNHEY and CDR2 SMNVEV (reference sequence). The CDR3 is CASSLRADNEQFF. CDR3 bases: TGTGCCAGCAGTTTGCGGGCAGACAATGAGCAGTTCTTC.

The V gene is TRBV4-1, the J gene TRBJ1-2; maybe TRBD1 (5 bases). The CDR3 is 16 residues long. Per germline, CDR1 MGHRA and CDR2 YSYEKL. V gave up 1 base and J gave up 4 bases, with 16 bases separating them. The DNA for the CDR3 is TGCGCCAGCAGCCAAGCACCGGGCGGGGCGGGCTATGGCTACACCTTC. This translates into CASSQAPGGAGYGYTF.

This clone was counted a single time. The chain has TRBV9 and TRBJ2-1; the match to TRBD2 covers 10 bases. Germline values: CDR1 SGDLS, CDR2 YYNGEE. This CDR3 has 17 amino acids. The ends lost 4 bases at V and 5 bases at J; junction bases unmatched: 12. The CDR3 region has the DNA TGTGCCAGCAGCATGAACCCGGGACTAGCGCAACACAATGAGCAGTTCTTC. Translating it yields CASSMNPGLAQHNEQFF.

The chain has TRBV6-4 and TRBJ1-2; D not certain. Germline values: CDR1 MRHNA, CDR2 SNTAGT. V was clipped by 0 bases and J by 8 bases, with 10 bases between them. CDR3 length: 13 amino acids. CDR3 nucleotides: TGTGCCAGCAGTGACTCCATGGGAAGAGGCTACACCTTC. Translation: CASSDSMGRGYTF.

The J gene is TRBJ2-1, the V gene TRBV27, with a possible D match to TRBD2 (6 bases). The CDR3 contains 15 residues. The V and J ends lost 3 bases and 4 bases respectively, with 13 bases between them. Per the germline V gene, CDR1 is MNHEY and CDR2 is SMNVEV (reference sequence). The CDR3 protein is CASSFFLGGYNEQFF. The CDR3 nucleotides read TGTGCCAGCAGTTTTTTCCTAGGAGGGTACAATGAGCAGTTCTTC.

The chain recombines TRBV7-2 with TRBJ2-3; D perhaps matches TRBD1 (5 bases). Trimming cost V 5 bases and J 5 bases, with 8 bases left between them. Germline V gives CDR1 SGHTA, CDR2 FQGNSA. This CDR3 has 12 amino acids. The CDR3 sequence is CASSQTGDTQYF. CDR3 in DNA: TGTGCCAGCAGCCAAACAGGAGATACGCAGTATTTT.

The chain combines TRBV6-6 with TRBJ1-2; possible D gene TRBD1, 5 bases. V lost 2 bases, J lost 5 bases, and 15 bases lay in between. Germline CDR1 reads MNHNY; CDR2 reads SVGAGI (reference sequence). The CDR3 has 15 residues. The CDR3 DNA is TGTGCCAGCAGTTACCTAGGGACCCTGCCATATGGCTACACCTTC. The encoded protein is CASSYLGTLPYGYTF.

Only one count was recorded for this clone. J is TRBJ2-1 and V is TRBV20-1; TRBD2 aligns across 7 bases. The CDR3 is 10 residues long. The V gene's germline CDR1 is DFQATT and CDR2 SNEGSKA (reference sequence). J was trimmed by 9 bases and V by 6 bases; bases with no gene match: 2. CDR3 DNA sequence: TGCAGTGCGCCGGGGGGTGAGCAGTTCTTC. Protein: CSAPGGEQFF.

The chain combines TRBV6-1 with TRBJ1-2, with 9 bases lining up with TRBD1. The CDR3 runs 15 residues. Looked up from germline, CDR1 is MNHNS and CDR2 is SASEGT. The V and J ends lost 3 bases and 4 bases, in that order; junction bases with no gene match: 6. In DNA, the CDR3 is TGTGCCAGCAGTGAGGGCAGACAGGGGGTCTATGGCTACACCTTC. Amino acids: CASSEGRQGVYGYTF.

The rearrangement joins TRBV19 to TRBJ2-1; D is unclear. Trimming took off 1 base at V and 9 bases at J, with 4 bases between the two ends. This CDR3 has 11 amino acids. Germline CDR1 LNHDA, CDR2 SQIVND (reference sequence). In DNA, the CDR3 is TGTGCCAGTAGTATAGGGGGTGAGCAGTTCTTC. Its protein is CASSIGGEQFF.

This clone occurred once. V usage is TRBV13 and J usage is TRBJ1-2, with 7 bases fitting TRBD1. Germline CDR1 is PRHDT and CDR2 is FYEKMQ (reference sequence). V shed 4 bases, J shed 5 bases, and the junction held 13 bases outside the gene matches. This CDR3 is built from 16 residues. Written as DNA, the CDR3 is TGTGCCAGCAGCTCGGGACTTTGGGACAGCCTTTATGGCTACACCTTC. It encodes CASSSGLWDSLYGYTF.